This is a list of T cell receptor beta chains from one sample in a study of neoadjuvant nivolumab and ipilimumab in lung cancer. Profiling relied on immunoSEQ multiplex PCR, and the TCRdb table lists in-frame clones only, not all of them. Of about 27,000 clones listed, 75% to 80% were seen once; the top ten hold about 20%. The sample consisted of tumor tissue, taken after neoadjuvant nivolumab, alone or with ipilimumab, at or shortly before surgery. These receptors originate from an adult with non-small cell lung cancer. The CDR3 runs from the conserved cysteine through the conserved F or W. Each record gives: J gene, V gene, clone size, D gene, CDR3 DNA, CDR3 protein. A D gene is named only where the DNA matches it firmly. Clone size, where shown, is once, few, many, or a class for clones that have expanded.

TRBJ2-7,TRBV28,NA,NA,TGTGCCACCAGCTGGGGGACCTACGAGCAGTACTTC,CATSWGTYEQYF
TRBJ1-2,TRBV5-1,NA,NA,TGCGCCAGCAGCTTGCCCTTCAGTTCAGACTCCCGCACCTTC,CASSLPFSSDSRTF
TRBJ1-6,TRBV4-1,NA,NA,TGCGCCAGCAGCCAAGATTTGGCGTGGGGATCACCCCTCCACTTT,CASSQDLAWGSPLHF
TRBJ2-7,TRBV5-1,NA,TRBD1,TGCGCCAGCAGCCAAGGACAGGGCTCCTACGAGCAGTACTTC,CASSQGQGSYEQYF
TRBJ2-7,TRBV2,NA,NA,TGTGCCAGCAGTGTCCAGGGGCCTGCTTACGAGCAGTACTTC,CASSVQGPAYEQYF
TRBJ1-2,TRBV19,NA,TRBD1,TGTGCCAGTAGTATTGTAGGGGGCGAGGGAGGCTACACCTTC,CASSIVGGEGGYTF
TRBJ2-1,TRBV7-3,NA,NA,TGTGCCAGCAGCTTTGACTTCTACAATGAGCAGTTCTTC,CASSFDFYNEQFF
TRBJ1-1,TRBV5-1,few,TRBD1,TGCGCCAGCAGCACAATGACAGGGGGCGTAACTGAAGCTTTCTTT,CASSTMTGGVTEAFF
TRBJ2-7,TRBV5-6,NA,NA,TGTGCCAGCAGCTTGACGGGCTACGAGCAGTACTTC,CASSLTGYEQYF
TRBJ2-7,TRBV29-1,once,TRBD1,TGCAGCGTTGGGAGACAGGGGGCTTACGAGCAGTACTTC,CSVGRQGAYEQYF
TRBJ1-6,TRBV5-1,NA,NA,TGCGCCAGCAGCGAGGGATATAATTCACCCCTCCACTTT,CASSEGYNSPLHF
TRBJ1-1,TRBV5-1,NA,NA,TGCGCCAGCAGCTTGGATCCAGGGGTGAACACTGAAGCTTTCTTT,CASSLDPGVNTEAFF
TRBJ1-1,TRBV11-2,NA,NA,TGTGCCAGCAGCCTCCAGGGGTCTGGGGCTGAAGCTTTCTTT,CASSLQGSGAEAFF
TRBJ2-2,TRBV7-9,NA,NA,TGTGCCAGCAGCTTAGCGCGGCGAGGGCTGTTTTTT,CASSLARRGLFF
TRBJ1-1,TRBV9,NA,TRBD1,TGTGCCAGCAGCGTTTCCCCATCAAGACAGGGATACACTGAAGCTTTCTTT,CASSVSPSRQGYTEAFF
TRBJ2-3,TRBV4-2,NA,TRBD2,TGTGCCAGCAGCCAAGGGAGCGGGGAAGCAGATACGCAGTATTTT,CASSQGSGEADTQYF
TRBJ1-5,TRBV15,NA,NA,TGTGCCACCAGCAGAGACGGGGTCGGAAGCAATCAGCCCCAGCATTTT,CATSRDGVGSNQPQHF
TRBJ2-7,TRBV5-3,NA,TRBD1,TGTGCCAGAAGCTGTGGACAGGGTGGCTCCTACGAGCAGTACTTC,CARSCGQGGSYEQYF
TRBJ2-3,TRBV7-9,NA,TRBD1,TGTGCCAGCCCCGGGACAGGGGCCACAGATACGCAGTATTTT,CASPGTGATDTQYF
TRBJ2-5,TRBV11-1,few,NA,TGTGCCAGCAGCGGGGCTAGCGTCCAAGAGACCCAGTACTTC,CASSGASVQETQYF
TRBJ1-2,TRBV9,NA,TRBD1,TGTGCCAGCAGCTCTCACCCCCGGGACAGGGGGATGGGGGGCTACACCTTC,CASSSHPRDRGMGGYTF
TRBJ2-5,TRBV10-2,NA,NA,TGCGCCAGCAGCCCCCTACAGGTCCAAGAGACCCAGTACTTC,CASSPLQVQETQYF
TRBJ2-3,TRBV11-1,NA,TRBD2,TGTGCCAGCACCTCGGGACTAGGAGGCACAGATACGCAGTATTTT,CASTSGLGGTDTQYF
TRBJ1-6,TRBV18,NA,TRBD1,TGTGCCAGCTCATTGGGACAGGGGGATAATTCACCCCTCCACTTT,CASSLGQGDNSPLHF
TRBJ2-7,TRBV7-2,NA,NA,TGTGCCAGCAGCTACTGGGGGGCAAACTCCTACGAGCAGTACTTC,CASSYWGANSYEQYF
TRBJ1-3,TRBV5-1,NA,NA,TGCGCCAGCAGCTTGGCCTTTGATGCAACCGGAAACACCATATATTTT,CASSLAFDATGNTIYF
TRBJ2-5,TRBV18,NA,TRBD2,TGTGCCAGCTCACCACCGTCCCTAGCGGGGGGGCCAGAGACCCAGTACTTC,CASSPPSLAGGPETQYF
TRBJ2-2,TRBV5-4,NA,NA,TGTGCCAGCAGCTTGCCGACAGGAACCGGGGAGCTGTTTTTT,CASSLPTGTGELFF
TRBJ1-5,TRBV10-3,NA,TRBD1,TGTGCCATCAGTGAGGACGGGACAGGGCGGCAGCCCCAGCATTTT,CAISEDGTGRQPQHF
TRBJ2-5,TRBV7-9,NA,TRBD1,TGTGCCAGCAGCAAACCGCAGGGGGCGAGCTTTAAAGAGACCCAGTACTTC,CASSKPQGASFKETQYF
TRBJ2-7,TRBV7-9,NA,NA,TGTGCCAGCAGCTTATCTTCTAGGGAGCAGTACTTC,CASSLSSREQYF
TRBJ1-2,TRBV30,few,NA,TGTGCCTGGGAGGAAGGAGGCTATGGCTACACCTTC,CAWEEGGYGYTF
TRBJ1-1,TRBV7-9,once,TRBD1,TGTGCCAGCAGCTCTACAGGGGTCCTGAACACTGAAGCTTTCTTT,CASSSTGVLNTEAFF
TRBJ2-3,TRBV4-3,NA,TRBD1,TGCGCCAGCAGCCGAGGGACAGCTCCAGGGGATACGCAGTATTTT,CASSRGTAPGDTQYF
TRBJ2-3,TRBV25-1,NA,NA,TGTGCCAGCAGTTTCATCAGCACAGATACGCAGTATTTT,CASSFISTDTQYF
TRBJ1-5,TRBV5-6,few,TRBD1,TGTGCCAGCAGCTACGGGACAGGGAACAATCAGCCCCAGCATTTT,CASSYGTGNNQPQHF
TRBJ2-5,TRBV5-5,NA,TRBD2,TGTGCCAGCAGCTTGGAACTAGCGGGGCCTGGAGAGACCCAGTACTTC,CASSLELAGPGETQYF
TRBJ1-5,TRBV6-6,NA,TRBD1,TGTGCCAGCAGTACGTCACAGGGGCTCTTGGGACCCCAGCATTTT,CASSTSQGLLGPQHF
TRBJ1-1,TRBV7-3,NA,NA,TGTGCCAGCAGCTTAATGCGAGCGGGGCTAGAAGCTTTCTTT,CASSLMRAGLEAFF
TRBJ1-1,TRBV6-6,NA,NA,TGTGCCAGCAGTCTACCCAGGGAGGGCGCTGAAGCTTTCTTT,CASSLPREGAEAFF
TRBJ1-5,TRBV7-8,NA,NA,TGTGCCAGCAGCTTGGGACACAACAATCAGCCCCAGCATTTT,CASSLGHNNQPQHF
TRBJ2-4,TRBV4-2,NA,TRBD1,TGTGCCAGCAGCCAAGATAAGACAGGGGCAGGCGGGAACATTCAGTACTTC,CASSQDKTGAGGNIQYF
TRBJ2-7,TRBV9,NA,TRBD1,TGTGCCAGCAGCGTAGACGGGGACAGAAACGACGAGCAGTACTTC,CASSVDGDRNDEQYF
TRBJ1-1,TRBV6-1,few,NA,TGTGCCACGCCGGGACAGAACACTGAAGCTTTCTTT,CATPGQNTEAFF
TRBJ2-7,TRBV7-2,once,NA,TGTGCCAGTCGGGGACAAGCGAACTCCTACGAGCAGTACTTC,CASRGQANSYEQYF
TRBJ2-7,TRBV2,NA,TRBD1,TGTGCCAGCAGGGGGACAGGCGCCAACGAGCAGTACTTC,CASRGTGANEQYF
TRBJ1-1,TRBV30,NA,NA,TGTGCCTGGAGTGTACTCACTGGGAACACTGAAGCTTTCTTT,CAWSVLTGNTEAFF
TRBJ2-4,TRBV5-1,NA,NA,TGCGCCAGCAGCGGGGGACCGGGGGACATTCAGTACTTC,CASSGGPGDIQYF
TRBJ1-1,TRBV2,NA,NA,TGTGCCAGCGAAAGGGGGACGGAGAACACTGAAGCTTTCTTT,CASERGTENTEAFF
TRBJ2-3,TRBV11-3,NA,NA,TGTGCCAGCAGCTCTGGCATCGGCCCCGATACGCAGTATTTT,CASSSGIGPDTQYF
TRBJ1-6,TRBV14,NA,NA,TGTGCCAGCAGCCAAGGGTCTGATTCACCCCTCCACTTT,CASSQGSDSPLHF
TRBJ1-6,TRBV4-3,NA,NA,TGCGCCAGCAGCCAAGAGGCAGGGAATTCACCCCTCCACTTT,CASSQEAGNSPLHF
TRBJ2-3,TRBV30,NA,TRBD2,TGTGCCTGGAGTAATAGCGGGGGGGCCACAGATACGCAGTATTTT,CAWSNSGGATDTQYF
TRBJ2-5,TRBV7-2,NA,NA,TGTGCCAGCAGCTTATTCCAGCAAGAGACCCAGTACTTC,CASSLFQQETQYF